This T cell receptor beta chain was identified in a study of blood T cell repertoires in COVID-19. About the study: Samples came from the United States, Italy and Spain, spanning acute and convalescent COVID-19.

The CDR3 runs 17 residues. CDR1 is SGHRS and CDR2 is YFSETQ in the germline V gene. The junction had 9 bases not matched to a gene; V was cut back by 3 bases and J by 4 bases. Libraries were prepared by immunoSEQ multiplex PCR; TCRdb keeps only in-frame clonotypes and omits some of them. The table includes 200,000 or so clones, nearly 90% detected once. This receptor was obtained from a young man who had recovered from COVID-19. The rearrangement uses TRBV5-1 and TRBJ2-1, with TRBD2 matching over 11 bases. The specimen sequenced was PBMCs or T cells enriched from blood (not recorded which). CDR3 protein: CASSSRGTSGRYNEQFF. The CDR3 nucleotides are TGCGCCAGCAGCTCTAGGGGTACTAGCGGGAGATACAATGAGCAGTTCTTC.